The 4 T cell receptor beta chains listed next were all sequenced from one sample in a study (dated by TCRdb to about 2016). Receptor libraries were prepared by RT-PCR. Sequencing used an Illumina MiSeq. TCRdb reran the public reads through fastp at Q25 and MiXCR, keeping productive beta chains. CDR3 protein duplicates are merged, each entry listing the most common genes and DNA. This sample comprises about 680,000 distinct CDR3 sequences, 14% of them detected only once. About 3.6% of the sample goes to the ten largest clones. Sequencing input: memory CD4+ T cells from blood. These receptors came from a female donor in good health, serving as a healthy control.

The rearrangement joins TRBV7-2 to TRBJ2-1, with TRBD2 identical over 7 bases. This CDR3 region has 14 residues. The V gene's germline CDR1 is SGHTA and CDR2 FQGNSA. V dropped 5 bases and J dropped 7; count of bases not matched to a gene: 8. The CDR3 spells CASSPGGSRNEQFF. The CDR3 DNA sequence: TGTGCCAGCAGCCCCGGGGGGTCCCGGAATGAGCAGTTCTTC.

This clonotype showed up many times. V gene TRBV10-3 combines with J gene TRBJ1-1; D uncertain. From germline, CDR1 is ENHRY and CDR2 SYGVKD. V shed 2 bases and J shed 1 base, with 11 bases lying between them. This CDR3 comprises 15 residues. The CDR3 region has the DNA TGTGCCATCAGTGAGGGGATCAACGGGAACACTGAAGCTTTCTTT. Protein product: CAISEGINGNTEAFF.

The CDR3 DNA reads as TGTGCCAGCAGCTCGCAGCGCAGGGGCCGAACCGGGGAGCTGTTTTTT. This sequence encodes CASSSQRRGRTGELFF. This sequence joins TRBV11-3 and TRBJ2-2; TRBD1 is a possible D gene (6 bases). Trimming took off 4 bases at V and 5 bases at J, with 17 bases between the two ends. CDR1 is SGHNT and CDR2 is YENEEA in the germline V gene. The CDR3 totals 16 residues.

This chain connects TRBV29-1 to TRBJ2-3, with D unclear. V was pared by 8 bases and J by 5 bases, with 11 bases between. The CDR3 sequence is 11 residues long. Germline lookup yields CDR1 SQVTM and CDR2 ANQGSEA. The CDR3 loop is CSFGRKDTQYF. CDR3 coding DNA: TGCAGCTTTGGCCGCAAAGATACGCAGTATTTT.